This T cell receptor (beta chain) was identified in a study of T cell responses to AZD1222 COVID-19 vaccine. The repertoire was sequenced with immunoSEQ multiplex PCR; TCRdb's copy has only in-frame clones and lacks some. The sample includes some 200,000 clones, around 94% of them seen just once. Study findings and constraints: Donors skewed white British and female; clonal diversity was possibly underestimated. Rises in breadth and depth of Spike-specific TCRs came after two AZD1222 doses. Unmutated variant regions are reportedly the target of nearly half of TCRs that are spike-specific.

About this clone itself: Its antigen is not identified.

CDR1 KGHSH and CDR2 LQKENI come from the germline V gene. The CDR3 is 16 residues long. Trimming at V came to 1 base and at J to 2 bases, leaving 3 bases not matched to a gene. The chain has TRBV18 and TRBJ2-2, with 8 bases aligning to TRBD2. This TCR came from an adult who received the MenACWY meningococcal vaccine as a control. The material sequenced was peripheral blood, taken 28 days after the second dose of the MenACWY control vaccine. The CDR3 nucleotides read TGTGCCAGCTCACCACAACTAGCGGATAACACCGGGGAGCTGTTTTTT. Amino acids: CASSPQLADNTGELFF. Variable domain in full (rest from reference TRBV18 and TRBJ2-2): NAGVMQNPRHLVRRRGQEARLRCSPMKGHSHVYWYRQLPEEGLKFMVYLQKENIIDESGMPKERFSAEFPKEGPSILRIQQVVRGDSAAYFCASSPQLADNTGELFFGEGSRLTVL.